The clone carrying this T cell receptor beta chain was recorded at least ten times. Its antigen is not known. The data were taken from a study of identical twins. Unique molecular identifiers were present on the cDNA, and a universal primer site came from template switching. TCRdb re-called the 5' RACE reads through MiXCR, storing one row per CDR3 protein. This table holds hundreds of thousands of distinct CDR3 sequences, approximately 9% found once. General study results and limits: The authors noted that invariant MAIT and iNKT cells could partly confound zero-insertion analyses. For out-of-frame alpha sequences shared by twins, low generation probability was in excess.

CDR1 is LNHNV and CDR2 is YYDKDF in the germline V gene (reference sequence). V shed 3 bases, J shed 5 bases, and the junction held 4 bases outside the gene matches. The CDR3 has 13 residues. This chain joins TRBV15 and TRBJ2-7; 7 bases map to TRBD1. The TCR comes from a woman between 18 and 29 years old in good health. Specimen: memory (CD45RO+) T cells sorted from blood. CDR3 in DNA: TGTGCCACCAGCAGGAGACAGGGAGACGAGCAGTACTTC. Translation: CATSRRQGDEQYF.